This T cell receptor beta chain was sequenced for a study of blood T cell repertoires in COVID-19. About the study: Italy, Spain and the United States were the sources of the convalescent and acute COVID-19 samples.

Enrolment of Seattle patients took place during active infection, and they were followed longitudinally. V was clipped by 1 base and J by 8 bases; unmatched bases: 4. This CDR3 comprises 14 residues. Germline V CDR1 and CDR2: LGHNA, YNFKEQ. Original methodology: Nucleated cell counts were estimated from reference gene primer amplification. Measured with immunoSEQ multiplex PCR; TCRdb has only the in-frame clones, and not every one. V and J calls and clone size come straight from that table; D and trimming were deduced from the DNA. The table has more than 55,000 clones, approximately 92% seen once. The TCR originated in a woman aged 60-75 years with COVID-19, enrolled during active disease. Specimen: peripheral blood. The genes are TRBV4-2 and TRBJ2-2; TRBD2 matches 7 bases. Written as DNA, the CDR3 is TGTGCCAGCAGCCAAGTTGCGGGAGCAGGGGAGCTGTTTTTT. It is translated as CASSQVAGAGELFF.